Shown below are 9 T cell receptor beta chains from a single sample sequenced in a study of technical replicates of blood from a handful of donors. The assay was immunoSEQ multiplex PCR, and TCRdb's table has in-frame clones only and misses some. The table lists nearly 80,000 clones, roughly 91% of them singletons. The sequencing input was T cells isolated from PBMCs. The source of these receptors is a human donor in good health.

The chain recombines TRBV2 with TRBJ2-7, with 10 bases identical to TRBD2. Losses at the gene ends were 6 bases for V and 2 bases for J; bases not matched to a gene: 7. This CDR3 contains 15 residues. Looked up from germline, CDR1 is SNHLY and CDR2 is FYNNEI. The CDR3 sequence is CASRIQREGAYEQYF. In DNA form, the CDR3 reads TGTGCCAGCAGGATACAGCGGGAGGGGGCCTACGAGCAGTACTTC.

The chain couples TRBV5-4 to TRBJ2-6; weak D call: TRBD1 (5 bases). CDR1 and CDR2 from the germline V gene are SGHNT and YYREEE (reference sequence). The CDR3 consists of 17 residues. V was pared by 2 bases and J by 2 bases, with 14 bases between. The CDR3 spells CASSLYRSQAGANVLTF. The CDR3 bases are TGTGCCAGCAGCTTATACAGGTCCCAAGCTGGGGCCAACGTCCTGACTTTC. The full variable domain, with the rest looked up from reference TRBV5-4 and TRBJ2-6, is ETGVTQSPTHLIKTRGQQVTLRCSSQSGHNTVSWYQQALGQGPQFIFQYYREEENGRGNFPPRFSGLQFPNYSSELNVNALELDDSALYLCASSLYRSQAGANVLTFGAGSRLTVL.

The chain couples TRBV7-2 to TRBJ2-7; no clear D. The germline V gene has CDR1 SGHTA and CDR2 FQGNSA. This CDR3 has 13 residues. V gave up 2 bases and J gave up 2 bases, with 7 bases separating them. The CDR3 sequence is CASSLPQTYEQYF. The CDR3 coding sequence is TGTGCCAGCAGCTTACCCCAGACCTACGAGCAGTACTTC.

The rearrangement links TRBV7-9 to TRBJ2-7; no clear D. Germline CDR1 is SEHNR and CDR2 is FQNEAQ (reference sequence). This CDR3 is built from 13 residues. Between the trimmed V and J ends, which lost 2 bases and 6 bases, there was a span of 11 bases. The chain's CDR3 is CASSLSVTGEQYF. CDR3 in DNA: TGTGCCAGCAGCTTATCCGTCACTGGCGAGCAGTACTTC.

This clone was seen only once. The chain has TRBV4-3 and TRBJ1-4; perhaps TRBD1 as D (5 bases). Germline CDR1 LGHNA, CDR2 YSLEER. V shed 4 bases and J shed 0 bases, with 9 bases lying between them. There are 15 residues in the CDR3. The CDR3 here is CASSPTGPTNEKLFF. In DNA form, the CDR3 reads TGCGCCAGCAGCCCTACAGGTCCAACTAATGAAAAACTGTTTTTT.

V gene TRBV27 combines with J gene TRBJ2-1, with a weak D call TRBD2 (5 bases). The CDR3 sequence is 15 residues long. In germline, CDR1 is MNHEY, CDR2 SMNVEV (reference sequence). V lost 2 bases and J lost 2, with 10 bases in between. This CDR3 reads CASSLKGETYNEQFF. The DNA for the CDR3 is TGTGCCAGCAGTTTAAAGGGAGAGACCTACAATGAGCAGTTCTTC.

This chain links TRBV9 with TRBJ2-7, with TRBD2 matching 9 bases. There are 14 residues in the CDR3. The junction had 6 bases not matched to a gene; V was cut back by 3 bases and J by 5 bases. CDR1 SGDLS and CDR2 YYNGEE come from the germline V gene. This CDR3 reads CASSASGRLDEQYF. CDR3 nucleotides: TGTGCCAGCAGCGCAAGCGGGAGGCTGGACGAGCAGTACTTC. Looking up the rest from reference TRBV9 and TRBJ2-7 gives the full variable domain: DSGVTQTPKHLITATGQRVTLRCSPRSGDLSVYWYQQSLDQGLQFLIQYYNGEERAKGNILERFSAQQFPDLHSELNLSSLELGDSALYFCASSASGRLDEQYFGPGTRLTVT.

CDR3 sequence (DNA): TGTGCCAGTAGTCCTATACCGACAGGGTGGGAGACCCAGTACTTC. Its protein product is CASSPIPTGWETQYF. The V gene is TRBV19, the J gene TRBJ2-5, with 7 bases lining up with TRBD1. This CDR3 has 15 amino acids. V shed 5 bases, J shed 5 bases, and the junction held 11 bases outside the gene matches. Looked up from germline, CDR1 is LNHDA and CDR2 is SQIVND (reference sequence).

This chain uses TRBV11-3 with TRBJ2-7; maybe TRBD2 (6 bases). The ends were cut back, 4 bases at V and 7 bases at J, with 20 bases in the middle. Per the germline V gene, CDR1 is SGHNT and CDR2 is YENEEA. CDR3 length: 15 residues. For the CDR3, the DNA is TGTGCCAGCAGCTCGTCGCGGGGCTATCTTACGGAGCAGTACTTC. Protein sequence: CASSSSRGYLTEQYF.